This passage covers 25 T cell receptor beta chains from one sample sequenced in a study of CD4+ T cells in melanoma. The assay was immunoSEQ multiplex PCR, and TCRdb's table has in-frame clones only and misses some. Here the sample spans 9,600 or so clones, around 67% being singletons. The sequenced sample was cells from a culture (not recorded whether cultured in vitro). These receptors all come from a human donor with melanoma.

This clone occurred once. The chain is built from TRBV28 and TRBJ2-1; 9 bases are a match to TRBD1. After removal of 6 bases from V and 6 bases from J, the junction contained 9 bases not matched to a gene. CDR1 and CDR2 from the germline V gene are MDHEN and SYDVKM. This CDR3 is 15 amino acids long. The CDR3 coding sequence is TGTGCCAGCAGAAATATGGGACAGGGAGGCAATGAGCAGTTCTTC. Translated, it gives CASRNMGQGGNEQFF.

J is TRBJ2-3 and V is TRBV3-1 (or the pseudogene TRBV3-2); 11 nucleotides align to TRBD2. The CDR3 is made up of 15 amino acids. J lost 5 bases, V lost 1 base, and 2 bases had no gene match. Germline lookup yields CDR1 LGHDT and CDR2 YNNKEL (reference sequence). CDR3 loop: CASSQGLAGRDTQYF. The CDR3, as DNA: TGTGCCAGCAGCCAAGGACTAGCGGGGAGAGATACGCAGTATTTT.

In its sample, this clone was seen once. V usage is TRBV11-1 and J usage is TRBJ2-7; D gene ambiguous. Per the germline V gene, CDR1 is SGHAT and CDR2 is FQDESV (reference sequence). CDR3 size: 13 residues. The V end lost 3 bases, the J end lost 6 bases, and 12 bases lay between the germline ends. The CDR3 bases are TGTGCCAGCAGCTTTTACCTATCCGGCGAGCAGTACTTC. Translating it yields CASSFYLSGEQYF.

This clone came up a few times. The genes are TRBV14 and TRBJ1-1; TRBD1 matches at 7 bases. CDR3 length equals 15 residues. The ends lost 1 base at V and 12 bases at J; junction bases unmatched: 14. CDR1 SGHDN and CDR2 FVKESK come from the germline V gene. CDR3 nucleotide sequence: TGTGCCAGCAGCCAAGCCCTACTTAGACAGGGCGAGACTTTCTTT. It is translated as CASSQALLRQGETFF. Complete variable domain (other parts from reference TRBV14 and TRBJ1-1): EAGVTQFPSHSVIEKGQTVTLRCDPISGHDNLYWYRRVMGKEIKFLLHFVKESKQDESGMPNNRFLAERTGGTYSTLKVQPAELEDSGVYFCASSQALLRQGETFFGQGTRLTVV.

CDR3 sequence reads: CASSSREGVLFETQYF. CDR3 in DNA: TGTGCCAGCAGCTCCAGGGAGGGGGTTTTGTTTGAGACCCAGTACTTC. The V gene is TRBV9, the J gene TRBJ2-5; a weak D match, TRBD2 (7 bases). Trimming removed 4 bases at V and 5 bases at J, with 21 bases between. CDR1 is SGDLS and CDR2 is YYNGEE in the germline V gene. There are 16 residues in the CDR3.

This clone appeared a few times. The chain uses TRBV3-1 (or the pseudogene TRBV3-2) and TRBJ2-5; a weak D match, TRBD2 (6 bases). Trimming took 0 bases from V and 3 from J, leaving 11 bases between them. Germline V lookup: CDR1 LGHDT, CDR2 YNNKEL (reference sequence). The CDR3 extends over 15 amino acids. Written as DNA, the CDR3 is TGTGCCAGCAGCCAAGATGGGGGACTTGAAGAGACCCAGTACTTC. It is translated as CASSQDGGLEETQYF.

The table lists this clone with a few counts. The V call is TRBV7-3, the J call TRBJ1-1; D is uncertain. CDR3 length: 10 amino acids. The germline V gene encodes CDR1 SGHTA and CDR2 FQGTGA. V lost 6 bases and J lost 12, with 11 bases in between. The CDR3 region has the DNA TGTGCCAGCAGACCGTTTAACCCTTTCTTT. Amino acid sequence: CASRPFNPFF.

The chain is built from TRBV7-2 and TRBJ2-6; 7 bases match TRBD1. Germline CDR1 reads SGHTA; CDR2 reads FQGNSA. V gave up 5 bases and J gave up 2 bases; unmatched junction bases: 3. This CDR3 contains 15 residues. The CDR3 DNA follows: TGTGCCAGCAGCCCCCAGGGGGCTGGGGCCAACGTCCTGACTTTC. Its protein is CASSPQGAGANVLTF.

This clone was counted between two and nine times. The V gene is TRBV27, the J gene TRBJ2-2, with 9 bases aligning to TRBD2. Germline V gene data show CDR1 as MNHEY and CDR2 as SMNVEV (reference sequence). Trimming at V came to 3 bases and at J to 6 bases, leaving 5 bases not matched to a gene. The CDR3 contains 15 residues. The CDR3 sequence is CASSFGGGAAGELFF. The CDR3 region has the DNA TGTGCCAGCAGTTTCGGCGGGGGGGCCGCCGGGGAGCTGTTTTTT.

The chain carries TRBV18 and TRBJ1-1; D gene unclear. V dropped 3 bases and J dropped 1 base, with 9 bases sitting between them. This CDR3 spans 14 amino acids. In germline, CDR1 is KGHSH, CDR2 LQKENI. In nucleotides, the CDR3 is TGTGCCAGCTCACCTTCCCGGCAGAACACTGAAGCTTTCTTT. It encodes CASSPSRQNTEAFF.

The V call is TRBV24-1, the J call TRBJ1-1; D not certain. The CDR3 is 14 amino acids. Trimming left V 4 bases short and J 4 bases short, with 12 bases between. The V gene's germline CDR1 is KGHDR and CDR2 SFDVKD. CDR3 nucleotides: TGTGCCACCAGTGACAACCCTCCGGGCACTGAAGCTTTCTTT. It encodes CATSDNPPGTEAFF.

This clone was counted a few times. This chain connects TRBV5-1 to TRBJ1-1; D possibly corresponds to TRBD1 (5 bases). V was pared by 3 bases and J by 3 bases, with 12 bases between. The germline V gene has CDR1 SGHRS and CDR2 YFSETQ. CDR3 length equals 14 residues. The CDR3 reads CASSWGGPHTEAFF. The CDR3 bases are TGCGCCAGCAGCTGGGGGGGACCCCACACTGAAGCTTTCTTT.

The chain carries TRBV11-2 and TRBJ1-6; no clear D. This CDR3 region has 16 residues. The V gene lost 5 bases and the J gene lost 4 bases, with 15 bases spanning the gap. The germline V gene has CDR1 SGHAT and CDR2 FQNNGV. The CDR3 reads CASSLGWAGYNSPLHF. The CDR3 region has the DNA TGTGCCAGCAGCCTAGGCTGGGCTGGGTATAATTCACCCCTCCACTTT.

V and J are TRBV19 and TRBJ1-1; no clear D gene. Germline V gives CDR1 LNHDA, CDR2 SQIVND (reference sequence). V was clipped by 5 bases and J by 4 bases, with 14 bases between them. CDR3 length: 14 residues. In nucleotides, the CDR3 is TGTGCCAGTAGTTCCCGGATATCCACCACTGAAGCTTTCTTT. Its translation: CASSSRISTTEAFF.

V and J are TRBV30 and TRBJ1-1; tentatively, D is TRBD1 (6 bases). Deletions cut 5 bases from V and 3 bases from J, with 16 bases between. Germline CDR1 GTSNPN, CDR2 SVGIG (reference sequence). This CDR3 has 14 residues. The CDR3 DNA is TGTGCCTGGGTCACGGACAGTGTTTACACTGAAGCTTTCTTT. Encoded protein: CAWVTDSVYTEAFF.

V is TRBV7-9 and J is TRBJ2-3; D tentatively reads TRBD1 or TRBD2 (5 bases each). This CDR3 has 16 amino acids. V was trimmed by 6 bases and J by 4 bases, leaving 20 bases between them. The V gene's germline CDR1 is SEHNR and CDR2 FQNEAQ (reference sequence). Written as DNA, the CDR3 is TGTGCCAGCAGACAATTGGGGTCGGGGACCCCAGATACGCAGTATTTT. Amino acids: CASRQLGSGTPDTQYF.

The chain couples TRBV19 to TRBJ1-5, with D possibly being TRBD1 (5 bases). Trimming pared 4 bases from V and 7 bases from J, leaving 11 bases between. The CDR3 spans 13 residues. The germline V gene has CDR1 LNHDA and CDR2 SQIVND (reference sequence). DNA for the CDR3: TGTGCCAGTAGTAGCCAGGGTTGGCAGCCCCAGCATTTT. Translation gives CASSSQGWQPQHF. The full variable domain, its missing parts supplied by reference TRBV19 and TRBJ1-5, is DGGITQSPKYLFRKEGQNVTLSCEQNLNHDAMYWYRQDPGQGLRLIYYSQIVNDFQKGDIAEGYSVSREKKESFPLTVTSAQKNPTAFYLCASSSQGWQPQHFGDGTRLSIL.

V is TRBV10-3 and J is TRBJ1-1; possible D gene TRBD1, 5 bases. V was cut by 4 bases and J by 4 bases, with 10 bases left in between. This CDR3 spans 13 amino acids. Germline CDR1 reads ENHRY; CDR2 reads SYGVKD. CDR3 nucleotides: TGTGCCATCAGTGCTGGGGCAGGCACTGAAGCTTTCTTT. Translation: CAISAGAGTEAFF.

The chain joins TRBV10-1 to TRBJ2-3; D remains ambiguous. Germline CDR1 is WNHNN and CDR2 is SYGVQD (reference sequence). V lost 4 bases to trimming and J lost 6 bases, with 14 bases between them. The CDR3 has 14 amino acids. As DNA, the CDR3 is TGCGCCAGCAGTGGAAGTAGTAGGTCGGATACGCAGTATTTT. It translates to CASSGSSRSDTQYF.

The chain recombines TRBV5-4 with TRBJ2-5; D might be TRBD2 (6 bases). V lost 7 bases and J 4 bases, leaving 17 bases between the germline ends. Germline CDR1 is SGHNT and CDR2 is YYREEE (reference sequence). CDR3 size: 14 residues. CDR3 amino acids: CASCRDSLVETQYF. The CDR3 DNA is TGTGCCAGCTGCCGGGACTCTCTAGTAGAGACCCAGTACTTC.

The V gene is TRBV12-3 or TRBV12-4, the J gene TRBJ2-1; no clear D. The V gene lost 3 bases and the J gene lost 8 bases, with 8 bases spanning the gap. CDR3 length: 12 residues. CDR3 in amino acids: CASSFYGYEQFF. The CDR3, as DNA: TGTGCCAGCAGTTTTTACGGCTATGAGCAGTTCTTC.

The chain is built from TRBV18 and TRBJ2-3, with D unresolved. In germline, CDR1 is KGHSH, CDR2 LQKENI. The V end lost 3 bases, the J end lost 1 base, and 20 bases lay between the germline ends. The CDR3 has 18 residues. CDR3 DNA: TGTGCCAGCTCACCGACCAAAGTGATGACAAGGGGCACAGATACGCAGTATTTT. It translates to CASSPTKVMTRGTDTQYF.

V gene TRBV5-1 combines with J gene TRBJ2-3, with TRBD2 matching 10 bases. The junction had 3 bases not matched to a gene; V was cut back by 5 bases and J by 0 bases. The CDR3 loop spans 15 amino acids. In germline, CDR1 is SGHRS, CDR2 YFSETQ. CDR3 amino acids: CASRGLASSTDTQYF. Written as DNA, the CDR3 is TGCGCCAGCAGGGGACTAGCGTCTAGCACAGATACGCAGTATTTT.

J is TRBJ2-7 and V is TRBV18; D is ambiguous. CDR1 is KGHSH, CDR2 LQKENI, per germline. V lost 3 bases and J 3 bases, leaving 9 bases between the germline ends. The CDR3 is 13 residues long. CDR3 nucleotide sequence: TGTGCCAGCTCACCCGGTACGGTCTACGAGCAGTACTTC. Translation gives CASSPGTVYEQYF.

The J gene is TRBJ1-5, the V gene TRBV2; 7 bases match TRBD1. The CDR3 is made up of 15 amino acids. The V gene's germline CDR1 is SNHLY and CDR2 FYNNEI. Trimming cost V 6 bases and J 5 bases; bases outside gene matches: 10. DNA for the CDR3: TGTGCCAGCAGCGCGACAGGGTGGGAGGATCAGCCCCAGCATTTT. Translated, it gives CASSATGWEDQPQHF.